These 3 T cell receptor beta chains originate from one sample sequenced in a study of cytomegalovirus exposure and HLA in healthy donors. The PCR had 60 Vbeta and 13 Jbeta primers. The method was immunoSEQ multiplex PCR; TCRdb's version includes in-frame clones alone and lacks a portion of them. The data contain roughly 190,000 clones, over 65% of them singletons. The sequencing sample was made of PBMCs. These TCRs come from a woman aged 45-65 years in good health and CMV-seropositive.

V and J are TRBV11-1 and TRBJ2-1, with 9 bases that match TRBD2. V shed 5 bases and J 2 bases; nucleotides not matched to a gene: 4. Germline CDR1 SGHAT, CDR2 FQDESV (reference sequence). CDR3 length equals 15 residues. The CDR3 DNA sequence: TGTGCCAGCAGCGGAAGCGGGGGGACCTACAATGAGCAGTTCTTC. This sequence encodes CASSGSGGTYNEQFF.

The chain has TRBV7-9 and TRBJ1-5, with 8 nucleotides matching TRBD1. The CDR3 consists of 14 residues. CDR1 and CDR2 from the germline V gene are SEHNR and FQNEAQ (reference sequence). V was pared by 6 bases and J by 4 bases, with 5 bases of the junction left unmatched. CDR3 in DNA: TGTGCCAGCAGTTTTCAGGGGGCTAATCAGCCCCAGCATTTT. It specifies CASSFQGANQPQHF.

The chain has TRBV28 and TRBJ1-5, with D possibly being TRBD1 (5 bases). The CDR3 runs to 15 residues. Germline V gene sequence: CDR1 MDHEN, CDR2 SYDVKM. V shed 6 bases and J shed 3 bases, with 15 bases lying between them. The CDR3: CASSFGGKANQPQHF. The CDR3 DNA sequence: TGTGCCAGCAGCTTCGGGGGAAAAGCCAATCAGCCCCAGCATTTT. The variable domain in full, with the rest retrieved from reference TRBV28 and TRBJ1-5, is DVKVTQSSRYLVKRTGEKVFLECVQDMDHENMFWYRQDPGLGLRLIYFSYDVKMKEKGDIPEGYSVSREKKERFSLILESASTNQTSMYLCASSFGGKANQPQHFGDGTRLSIL.